The clone carrying this T cell receptor (beta chain) was observed a few times. Using its own MiXCR run on the PCR reads, TCRdb lists one record per CDR3 protein. The table lists around 460,000 distinct CDR3 sequences, about a quarter of them singletons. This record comes from a study of molecular identifiers for immune sequencing clone quantification. Researchers sorted naive CD8 T cells as cells that were CD8+CD4-CCR7+CD45RA+. The V segment lost 5 bases and the J segment 3 bases; nucleotides outside the gene matches: 10. The CDR3 length is 16 residues. Germline values: CDR1 LNHDA, CDR2 SQIVND (reference sequence).

Material: naive CD8+ T cells from blood, with Jurkat cell RNA spiked in. As for subset: FACS-sorted CD8+CD4-CCR7+CD45RA+ naive T cells. This TCR was recovered from a human donor in good health. Some libraries in this study had Jurkat cell RNA spiked in. The chain links TRBV19 to TRBJ2-3, with 8 bases identical to TRBD1. CDR3 in DNA: TGTGCCAGTAGTGTGACCCCAGGGGGCTGGACAGATACGCAGTATTTT. Protein sequence: CASSVTPGGWTDTQYF. Full variable domain (outside the CDR3, taken from reference TRBV19 and TRBJ2-3): DGGITQSPKYLFRKEGQNVTLSCEQNLNHDAMYWYRQDPGQGLRLIYYSQIVNDFQKGDIAEGYSVSREKKESFPLTVTSAQKNPTAFYLCASSVTPGGWTDTQYFGPGTRLTVL.